This T cell receptor (beta chain) was sequenced during a study of blood T cell repertoires in COVID-19. Study in general: PBMCs, B-cell-depleted T cells, or T cells were the source of the cDNA or gDNA that made up the material.

Sequencing was performed with immunoSEQ multiplex PCR; in TCRdb, only in-frame clones are kept and a portion is missing. Altogether about 240,000 clones are present, 83% being singletons, with the ten largest covering about 3.6%. Losses at the gene ends were 6 bases for V and 7 bases for J; bases not matched to a gene: 2. The CDR3 has 13 amino acids. Individuals drawn from about two dozen US areas were about 18 to 95 years old. Participants reported their clinical history, and cohort assignment relied on those reports. During the 2 weeks before they entered the study, exposed participants had met someone with a PCR-confirmed or clinician-diagnosed COVID-19 case.

Material: PBMCs or T cells enriched from blood (not recorded which). This sequence originates from a woman aged 40 to 50 who had been exposed to COVID-19. The chain has TRBV12-3 or TRBV12-4 and TRBJ2-2; 10 bases are a match to TRBD2. CDR3 coding DNA: TGTGCCAGCAGGGGACTAGCGATCGGGGAGCTGTTTTTT. This translates into CASRGLAIGELFF.